These T cell receptor beta chains were read from a single sample in a study of T cells in Graves' hyperthyroidism and ophthalmopathy. TCRdb re-analysed the multiplex PCR reads in MiXCR, keeping a single row per CDR3 protein. The sample has approximately 370,000 distinct CDR3 sequences, about a sixth seen once. The sequencing input was blood. Receptors were obtained from a woman aged 25 to 39 with Graves' hyperthyroidism that later progressed to Graves' ophthalmopathy. The CDR3 runs from the conserved cysteine through the conserved F or W. D genes are given only for firm matches.

d_gene: .
len: 14
v_gene: TRBV19
CDR3aa: CASSPWDGHYEQYF

d_gene: .
len: 12
v_gene: TRBV29-1
CDR3aa: CSVVKENYDYTF

d_gene: TRBD2
len: 16
v_gene: TRBV24-1
CDR3aa: CATSDRTSGGYNEQFF

d_gene: .
len: 16
v_gene: TRBV7-2
CDR3aa: CASSLTKSRTADTQYF

d_gene: .
len: 19
v_gene: TRBV30
CDR3aa: CAWSLRGSNLLAVGTEAFF

d_gene: .
len: 14
v_gene: TRBV5-1
CDR3aa: CASSLGHPGYEQYF

d_gene: TRBD2
len: 16
v_gene: TRBV6-1
CDR3aa: CASTERLAGRRETQYF

d_gene: .
len: 15
v_gene: TRBV27
CDR3aa: CASSNSRGGNSPLHF

d_gene: TRBD1
len: 14
v_gene: TRBV6-1
CDR3aa: CASRERTGVGTQYF

d_gene: .
len: 11
v_gene: TRBV30
CDR3aa: CAWSVTGEQFF

d_gene: .
len: 13
v_gene: TRBV10-2
CDR3aa: CASSGASGNTIYF

d_gene: .
len: 16
v_gene: TRBV19
CDR3aa: CASSIRGVASNQPQHF

d_gene: .
len: 15
v_gene: TRBV7-9
CDR3aa: CASSFVGTDYNEQFF

d_gene: .
len: 18
v_gene: TRBV15
CDR3aa: CATSRDVGGHLGTGELFF

d_gene: .
len: 12
v_gene: TRBV28
CDR3aa: CASSLLSRTQYF

d_gene: .
len: 13
v_gene: TRBV20-1
CDR3aa: CSARQHSGNTIYF

d_gene: TRBD1
len: 16
v_gene: TRBV28
CDR3aa: CASSTRQGAKDTEAFF

d_gene: .
len: 17
v_gene: TRBV28
CDR3aa: CASSPRTGRGGYNEQFF

d_gene: .
len: 13
v_gene: TRBV6-1
CDR3aa: CASSNRENTEAFF

d_gene: .
len: 13
v_gene: TRBV10-3
CDR3aa: CAISDVGGTEAFF

d_gene: .
len: 14
v_gene: TRBV6-2/TRBV6-3
CDR3aa: CASSSGTSNEELFF

d_gene: .
len: 13
v_gene: TRBV7-2
CDR3aa: CASSLKGVGGYTF

d_gene: TRBD1
len: 16
v_gene: TRBV28
CDR3aa: CASRTLYRGSDYGYTF

d_gene: .
len: 13
v_gene: TRBV6-1
CDR3aa: CASSERPVGELFF

d_gene: TRBD2
len: 13
v_gene: TRBV20-1
CDR3aa: CSAGTSGSIEQFF

d_gene: .
len: 17
v_gene: TRBV6-1
CDR3aa: CASRRRANPRGLHGYTF

d_gene: TRBD2
len: 15
v_gene: TRBV18
CDR3aa: CASSPIGGSSDTQYF

d_gene: TRBD1
len: 16
v_gene: TRBV11-2
CDR3aa: CASSHPIGTEHYEQYF

d_gene: TRBD2
len: 16
v_gene: TRBV19
CDR3aa: CASSGRASPNTGELFF

d_gene: .
len: 12
v_gene: TRBV7-8
CDR3aa: CASTLGDTEAFF

d_gene: TRBD1
len: 17
v_gene: TRBV6-6
CDR3aa: CASSYSWTGASNSPLHF

d_gene: .
len: 12
v_gene: TRBV11-2
CDR3aa: CASSSRTDTQYF

d_gene: TRBD2
len: 15
v_gene: TRBV12-3/TRBV12-4
CDR3aa: CASTRGGLVGNEQFF

d_gene: TRBD2
len: 15
v_gene: TRBV18
CDR3aa: CASSPELAGIGEQYF

d_gene: .
len: 11
v_gene: TRBV19
CDR3aa: CASSFARVYTF

d_gene: TRBD1
len: 15
v_gene: TRBV4-1
CDR3aa: CASSHMDRGLYGYTF

d_gene: .
len: 16
v_gene: TRBV18
CDR3aa: CASSPQVGGAGNTIYF

d_gene: TRBD2
len: 14
v_gene: TRBV20-1
CDR3aa: CSAREGRGDNEQFF

d_gene: .
len: 15
v_gene: TRBV11-1
CDR3aa: CASSYSALPNEKLFF

d_gene: TRBD2
len: 15
v_gene: TRBV6-1
CDR3aa: CASSYPERGWNEQFF

d_gene: .
len: 15
v_gene: TRBV19
CDR3aa: CASKARGGDNQPQHF

d_gene: TRBD1
len: 17
v_gene: TRBV4-1
CDR3aa: CASSHGQGALVADEQYF

d_gene: .
len: 13
v_gene: TRBV6-1
CDR3aa: CASTPGGNEGYTF

d_gene: .
len: 12
v_gene: TRBV28
CDR3aa: CASSFSEYGYTF

d_gene: TRBD2
len: 14
v_gene: TRBV20-1
CDR3aa: CSASETSVSYEQYF

d_gene: .
len: 13
v_gene: TRBV18
CDR3aa: CASSPDPNYEQYF

d_gene: .
len: 15
v_gene: TRBV5-6
CDR3aa: CASSPTHSAVYEQYF

d_gene: TRBD2
len: 13
v_gene: TRBV2
CDR3aa: CASKGRGGETQYF

d_gene: .
len: 14
v_gene: TRBV2
CDR3aa: CASSLTGKGYGYTF

d_gene: .
len: 13
v_gene: TRBV12-3/TRBV12-4
CDR3aa: CASSYDISRELFF